This T cell receptor (beta chain) was identified during a study of blood T cells in healthy people across ages. Study-wide context: About one barcoded beta molecule per two T cells was the capture yield of template switching. Findings of the study overall: Correlation between TCR beta diversity and naive T cell percentage was strong.

In the case of this clonotype: Its antigen is unidentified.

The V and J ends lost 3 bases and 6 bases, in that order; junction bases with no gene match: 6. The CDR3 extends over 15 amino acids. From germline, CDR1 is SEHNR and CDR2 FQNEAQ (reference sequence). A second PCR, run for roughly 7 to 11 cycles, used a sample-barcoded 5' primer plus a J-beta primer mix. Each cDNA molecule was tagged by a template-switch adaptor that had 12 random nucleotides. Each CDR3 protein gets one entry after TCRdb re-called the 5' RACE reads with MiXCR. The table shows about 1.4 million distinct CDR3 sequences, with around 55% occurring only once. The people who gave samples were healthy Caucasians from Russia, aged 6 to 90.

Sequencing was carried out using blood. The V call is TRBV7-9, the J call TRBJ2-7, with TRBD2 matching over 12 bases. The source is a man aged 18-30 years in good health. The CDR3 loop is CASSFSTSGRSEQYF. CDR3 DNA sequence: TGTGCCAGCAGCTTCTCCACTAGCGGGAGGAGCGAGCAGTACTTC.